Listed here are 25 T cell receptor beta chains from one sample, sequenced in a study of blood T cell repertoires in COVID-19. Clones were read by immunoSEQ multiplex PCR, and TCRdb kept only the in-frame ones, dropping some. The sample yields 330,000 or so clones, about 90% seen once. The sequenced sample consisted of PBMCs or T cells enriched from blood (not recorded which). These receptors all come from a young man who had recovered from COVID-19.

V gene TRBV6-5 combines with J gene TRBJ1-6; no reliable D call. Germline V gene lookup returns CDR1 MNHEY and CDR2 SVGAGI. V was trimmed by 6 bases and J by 7 bases, leaving 16 bases between them. The CDR3 runs to 15 residues. CDR3 DNA sequence: TGTGCCAGCAGGCGCGGACGGACTCCAAATTCACCCCTCCACTTT. This sequence encodes CASRRGRTPNSPLHF.

This clone was found once. The rearrangement links TRBV18 to TRBJ2-5, with 9 bases fitting TRBD2. J was trimmed by 2 bases and V by 0 bases; bases with no gene match: 1. CDR1 is KGHSH and CDR2 is LQKENI in the germline V gene. There are 15 residues in the CDR3. The CDR3 sequence is CASSPPSGGQETQYF. The CDR3 bases are TGTGCCAGCTCACCACCTAGCGGGGGACAAGAGACCCAGTACTTC. Full variable domain (rest looked up from reference TRBV18 and TRBJ2-5): NAGVMQNPRHLVRRRGQEARLRCSPMKGHSHVYWYRQLPEEGLKFMVYLQKENIIDESGMPKERFSAEFPKEGPSILRIQQVVRGDSAAYFCASSPPSGGQETQYFGPGTRLLVL.

The chain recombines TRBV11-2 with TRBJ2-7; 9 nucleotides line up with TRBD1. Trimming removed 4 bases from V and 5 bases from J; junction bases left unmatched: 6. This CDR3 has 14 residues. Germline V gene lookup returns CDR1 SGHAT and CDR2 FQNNGV. Here the CDR3 reads CASSYAGQGNEQYF. The CDR3 region has the DNA TGTGCCAGCAGCTATGCGGGACAGGGCAACGAGCAGTACTTC.

The genes are TRBV19 and TRBJ1-3; D may be TRBD1 (5 bases). The V end was cut by 3 bases, the J end by 0 bases, with 9 bases between. The germline V gene encodes CDR1 LNHDA and CDR2 SQIVND (reference sequence). The CDR3 length is 15 residues. CDR3 in amino acids: CASSIYRSSGNTIYF. The CDR3 coding sequence is TGTGCCAGTAGTATTTACAGGAGCTCTGGAAACACCATATATTTT.

The chain recombines TRBV9 with TRBJ1-3; 8 nucleotides line up with TRBD1. Per germline, CDR1 SGDLS and CDR2 YYNGEE. Germline trimming cut 4 bases from V and 0 bases from J; bases unmatched to any gene: 6. The CDR3 is 16 residues long. CDR3 region: CASSLTGGGSGNTIYF. The CDR3 DNA is TGTGCCAGCAGCCTTACAGGGGGAGGCTCTGGAAACACCATATATTTT.

The chain joins TRBV4-1 to TRBJ2-2; D is perhaps TRBD2 (5 bases). V lost 1 base and J lost 1, with 7 bases in between. This CDR3 is built from 15 residues. CDR1 MGHRA and CDR2 YSYEKL come from the germline V gene. As DNA, the CDR3 is TGCGCCAGCAGCCAAGTCGCGGGGAACACCGGGGAGCTGTTTTTT. Protein product: CASSQVAGNTGELFF.

This chain joins TRBV10-1 and TRBJ2-3; TRBD2 is a possible D gene (7 bases). V lost 0 bases, J lost 5 bases, and 12 bases lay in between. The length of the CDR3 is 15 residues. CDR1 and CDR2 (germline): WNHNN, SYGVQD (reference sequence). Here the CDR3 DNA reads TGCGCCAGCAGTGAGTCGAGGGGGGGAGGAGATACGCAGTATTTT. Residues: CASSESRGGGDTQYF.

This clone was picked up a small number of times. The CDR3 DNA sequence: TGTGCCAGCAGCCAGGGGACAGGGCCGGGGACTGAAGCTTTCTTT. This encodes CASSQGTGPGTEAFF. V and J are TRBV3-1 (or the pseudogene TRBV3-2) and TRBJ1-1, with TRBD1 matching 9 bases. V trimming: 3 bases; J trimming: 5 bases; junction bases outside the gene matches: 7. Germline V gene sequence: CDR1 LGHDT, CDR2 YNNKEL (reference sequence). The CDR3 is 15 amino acids.

V and J are TRBV5-1 and TRBJ2-5; 7 bases align to TRBD1. The CDR3 extends over 13 amino acids. Germline CDR1 reads SGHRS; CDR2 reads YFSETQ. The trim removed 4 bases at V and 3 bases at J, leaving 3 bases unmatched. The CDR3 coding sequence is TGCGCCAGCAGCGGTGGGACAGAAGAGACCCAGTACTTC. Its translation: CASSGGTEETQYF.

The chain combines TRBV28 with TRBJ2-3, with 7 bases that match TRBD2. The CDR3 loop spans 15 amino acids. Germline V gene lookup returns CDR1 MDHEN and CDR2 SYDVKM. V lost 2 bases to trimming and J lost 3 bases; unmatched junction nucleotides: 5. The CDR3 spells CASSLRTSVTDTQYF. CDR3 DNA: TGTGCCAGCAGTTTACGCACTAGCGTAACAGATACGCAGTATTTT. The variable domain in full, completed from reference TRBV28 and TRBJ2-3, reads DVKVTQSSRYLVKRTGEKVFLECVQDMDHENMFWYRQDPGLGLRLIYFSYDVKMKEKGDIPEGYSVSREKKERFSLILESASTNQTSMYLCASSLRTSVTDTQYFGPGTRLTVL.

The V call is TRBV10-3, the J call TRBJ2-3; D is ambiguous. The CDR3 has 11 residues. Germline V lookup: CDR1 ENHRY, CDR2 SYGVKD. Trimming stripped 10 bases from V and 14 bases from J, with 19 bases between. This CDR3 reads CASPPARRGYF. In DNA form, the CDR3 reads TGTGCCAGCCCTCCGGCTCGGAGAGGGTATTTT.

The chain employs TRBV5-4 and TRBJ1-1, with D unclear. The V gene lost 3 bases and the J gene lost 5 bases, with 11 bases spanning the gap. This CDR3 is built from 13 residues. Germline values: CDR1 SGHNT, CDR2 YYREEE (reference sequence). In DNA, the CDR3 is TGTGCCAGCAGCTCGGGAGAGGTGACTGAAGCTTTCTTT. This gives the protein CASSSGEVTEAFF.

Details on this clone: An end of the junction does not agree with germline; a read error may underlie this. The V gene is TRBV3-1 (or the pseudogene TRBV3-2), the J gene TRBJ2-5, with 11 nucleotides matching TRBD2. Germline-derived CDR1 and CDR2 are LGHDT and YNNKEL (reference sequence). CDR3 length equals 15 residues. Here the CDR3 DNA reads TGTGCCAGCAGCCAAGAGATCCCTAGCGGGGGGTCGAGGCACTTC. This encodes CASSQEIPSGGSRHF.

This chain connects TRBV2 to TRBJ1-5; D may be TRBD1 (5 bases). From germline, CDR1 is SNHLY and CDR2 FYNNEI. With 1 base removed from V and 0 bases from J, the gap between germline ends came to 7 bases. CDR3 size: 15 residues. The CDR3 region is CASSEGTHSNQPQHF. Here the CDR3 DNA reads TGTGCCAGCAGTGAAGGGACACATAGCAATCAGCCCCAGCATTTT.

This clone showed up just a few times. This chain links TRBV10-3 with TRBJ1-1, with D uncertain. Per the germline V gene, CDR1 is ENHRY and CDR2 is SYGVKD. V was cut by 2 bases and J by 10 bases, with 11 bases left in between. The CDR3 contains 12 residues. The CDR3 nucleotides read TGTGCCATCAGTGAGGATGATCGGGGAGCTTTCTTT. It yields the protein CAISEDDRGAFF.

The V call is TRBV20-1, the J call TRBJ2-7; TRBD1 might be the D (6 bases). This CDR3 is 13 amino acids long. CDR1 DFQATT and CDR2 SNEGSKA come from the germline V gene (reference sequence). The V gene lost 3 bases and the J gene lost 3 bases, with 12 bases spanning the gap. The CDR3 nucleotides read TGCAGTGCTAGTTGGACAGTCAGCTACGAGCAGTACTTC. It encodes CSASWTVSYEQYF.

The genes are TRBV3-1 (or the pseudogene TRBV3-2) and TRBJ2-1, with D possibly being TRBD2 (7 bases). Trimming cost V 0 bases and J 4 bases, with 13 bases left between them. From germline, CDR1 is LGHDT and CDR2 YNNKEL (reference sequence). This CDR3 has 16 amino acids. CDR3: CASSQERRGPYNEQFF. The CDR3 DNA is TGTGCCAGCAGCCAAGAGCGGCGGGGGCCATACAATGAGCAGTTCTTC.

This chain uses TRBV5-1 with TRBJ2-5, with a possible D match to TRBD1 (6 bases). From germline, CDR1 is SGHRS and CDR2 YFSETQ. V was pared by 4 bases and J by 1 base, with 11 bases between. The CDR3 is made up of 14 amino acids. CDR3 in DNA: TGCGCCAGCAGCCACACAGGGAGCCAAGAGACCCAGTACTTC. Translated, it gives CASSHTGSQETQYF.

J is TRBJ1-1 and V is TRBV2; D is ambiguous. V gave up 6 bases and J gave up 0 bases, with 11 bases separating them. This CDR3 is 14 amino acids long. Germline V gene sequence: CDR1 SNHLY, CDR2 FYNNEI. The DNA for the CDR3 is TGTGCCAGCAGGGGAGGTTACATGAACACTGAAGCTTTCTTT. This gives the protein CASRGGYMNTEAFF.

The V call is TRBV4-2, the J call TRBJ1-1; TRBD1 agrees at 8 bases. Germline V CDR1 and CDR2: LGHNA, YNFKEQ. The trim removed 3 bases at V and 6 bases at J, leaving 9 bases unmatched. This CDR3 contains 15 residues. The DNA of the CDR3 is TGTGCCAGCAGCCAGGCAGGGGGCTATCATTCTGAAGCTTTCTTT. Its translation is CASSQAGGYHSEAFF.

The V and J genes are TRBV15 and TRBJ2-7, with 7 bases identical to TRBD1. Germline lookup yields CDR1 LNHNV and CDR2 YYDKDF (reference sequence). CDR3 length: 13 residues. V lost 8 bases and J lost 3; bases outside the gene matches: 7. CDR3 nucleotides: TGTGCCACCCGAAGAACAGGGGACTACGAGCAGTACTTC. Encoded protein: CATRRTGDYEQYF.

This clone was detected only once. V usage is TRBV5-1 and J usage is TRBJ1-2; tentatively, D is TRBD1 (6 bases). The CDR3 has 15 amino acids. V shed 0 bases and J shed 7 bases, with 16 bases lying between them. Per the germline V gene, CDR1 is SGHRS and CDR2 is YFSETQ. Here the CDR3 reads CASSLGGGAVSGYTF. The CDR3, as DNA: TGCGCCAGCAGCTTGGGCGGGGGCGCAGTCAGTGGCTACACCTTC.

V usage is TRBV27 and J usage is TRBJ2-5, with 7 bases identical to TRBD1. Germline V gene data show CDR1 as MNHEY and CDR2 as SMNVEV (reference sequence). The CDR3 runs 16 residues. Germline trimming cut 5 bases from V and 7 bases from J; bases unmatched to any gene: 16. The CDR3 loop is CASSPQQGSTWGTQYF. The CDR3 DNA reads as TGTGCCAGCAGTCCCCAACAGGGGTCTACCTGGGGGACCCAGTACTTC.

The V and J genes are TRBV7-3 and TRBJ2-1, with 8 bases identical to TRBD2. CDR1 and CDR2 from the germline V gene are SGHTA and FQGTGA. With V trimmed by 0 bases and J by 3 bases, 1 base remained unmatched. CDR3 length: 15 amino acids. The CDR3, as DNA: TGTGCCAGCAGCTTAACGGCGGGGGGCTACAATGAGCAGTTCTTC. Protein product: CASSLTAGGYNEQFF.

This clone showed up just once. The chain recombines TRBV11-2 with TRBJ2-7; D is perhaps TRBD1 (6 bases). The germline CDR1 and CDR2 sequences are SGHAT and FQNNGV. Trimming cost V 2 bases and J 2 bases, with 10 bases left between them. The CDR3 is made up of 14 amino acids. CDR3 DNA sequence: TGTGCCAGCAGCTTACATTACAGGGCCTACGAGCAGTACTTC. Translation: CASSLHYRAYEQYF.